A selection of T cell receptor beta chains follows, all from one sample in a study of a mutant IDH1 vaccine in newly diagnosed glioma. Antigens for these TCRs are unknown. Data came from immunoSEQ multiplex PCR; TCRdb stores just in-frame clones and leaves some out. The sample has some 120,000 clones; over 75% are singletons. This specimen was PBMCs, taken from a glioma patient whose treatment included an IDH1 peptide vaccine. These receptor sequences come from a man aged 35-49 years with glioma. Both conserved end residues are part of each CDR3. The D gene is left open where the match is weak. Only part of the rows carry a size: once, few, many, or a class if the clone is expanded.

J gene | D gene | V gene | CDR3 length | clone size | CDR3 protein | CDR3 DNA
TRBJ1-2 | TRBD1 | TRBV19 | 15 | few | CASSTPGTGDYGYTF | TGTGCCAGTAGTACCCCCGGGACAGGGGACTATGGCTACACCTTC
TRBJ2-7 | NA | TRBV28 | 12 | NA | CASKTTPYEQYF | TGTGCCAGTAAGACTACACCCTACGAGCAGTACTTC
TRBJ1-5 | NA | TRBV2 | 16 | NA | CASSEGRRHGNQPQHF | TGTGCCAGCAGTGAAGGTCGCCGGCACGGCAATCAGCCCCAGCATTTT
TRBJ2-5 | NA | TRBV27 | 14 | NA | CASSLSSGFGTQYF | TGTGCCAGCAGTTTATCGTCAGGGTTTGGGACCCAGTACTTC
TRBJ2-7 | TRBD1 | TRBV12-5 | 14 | NA | CASGPQGEAYEQYF | TGTGCTAGTGGGCCTCAGGGGGAAGCCTACGAGCAGTACTTC
TRBJ2-5 | NA | TRBV9 | 14 | NA | CASSVGQTQETQYF | TGTGCCAGCAGTGTGGGGCAGACCCAAGAGACCCAGTACTTC
TRBJ1-2 | NA | TRBV4-1 | 15 | NA | CASSQDPGDYYGYTF | TGCGCCAGCAGCCAAGATCCAGGGGACTACTATGGCTACACCTTC
TRBJ2-3 | TRBD2 | TRBV18 | 15 | NA | CASSLGLARTDTQYF | TGTGCCAGCTCACTAGGACTAGCGCGCACAGATACGCAGTATTTT
TRBJ2-7 | TRBD1 | TRBV28 | 15 | NA | CASSPAGTGGYEQYF | TGTGCCAGCAGTCCTGCCGGGACAGGGGGGTACGAGCAGTACTTC
TRBJ2-3 | TRBD1 | TRBV5-4 | 16 | NA | CASSLVRQGAGDTQYF | TGTGCCAGCAGCTTGGTTCGACAGGGGGCTGGAGATACGCAGTATTTT
TRBJ2-3 | TRBD2 | TRBV19 | 15 | NA | CASSTGLVIADTQYF | TGTGCCAGTAGTACCGGACTAGTCATCGCAGATACGCAGTATTTT
TRBJ2-1 | NA | TRBV11-1 | 14 | NA | CASSLLRFSGEQFF | TGTGCCAGCAGCCTACTACGGTTCTCGGGTGAGCAGTTCTTC
TRBJ2-7 | TRBD1 | TRBV9 | 15 | NA | CASSVDGTAYYEQYF | TGTGCCAGCAGCGTAGACGGGACAGCGTACTACGAGCAGTACTTC
TRBJ2-7 | NA | TRBV11-2 | 13 | NA | CASSLPPHYEQYF | TGTGCCAGCAGCTTACCCCCTCACTACGAGCAGTACTTC
TRBJ2-3 | NA | TRBV28 | 14 | NA | CASSLVLRTDTQYF | TGTGCCAGCAGTTTAGTTCTACGCACAGATACGCAGTATTTT
TRBJ1-3 | TRBD1 | TRBV13 | 16 | NA | CASNWDRATSGNTIYF | TGTGCCAGCAACTGGGACAGGGCCACCTCTGGAAACACCATATATTTT
TRBJ2-4 | TRBD1 | TRBV15 | 15 | NA | CATSNWTGGAAIQYF | TGTGCCACCAGCAACTGGACAGGGGGAGCGGCCATTCAGTACTTC
TRBJ2-2 | NA | TRBV6-5 | 16 | NA | CASSYVPGVWTGELFF | TGTGCCAGCAGTTATGTTCCGGGAGTTTGGACCGGGGAGCTGTTTTTT
TRBJ2-5 | NA | TRBV11-1 | 14 | NA | CASSPVPGQETQYF | TGTGCCAGCAGCCCAGTCCCGGGACAAGAGACCCAGTACTTC
TRBJ1-5 | NA | TRBV15 | 12 | NA | CATSRDYKPQHF | TGTGCCACCAGCAGAGATTATAAGCCCCAGCATTTT
TRBJ2-1 | NA | TRBV12-5 | 17 | NA | CASGLVLGNTIYNEQFF | TGTGCTAGTGGTTTGGTTTTGGGAAATACAATCTACAATGAGCAGTTCTTC
TRBJ1-1 | TRBD1 | TRBV18 | 14 | NA | CASSPGTGGTEAFF | TGTGCCAGCTCACCAGGGACAGGGGGCACTGAAGCTTTCTTT